The clone carrying this T cell receptor (beta chain) was counted ten times or more. This specimen comes from a study of regulatory T cells in long-lasting Graves disease. This sample's time point: newly diagnosed GD, antithyroid drugs for less than 3 months. PBMC-extracted RNA yielded the TCR library. The patients were drawn from one endocrinology department in Xi'an, China. TCR beta libraries were built with iRepertoire HTBI primers and Arm-PCR of CDR3 regions. Via MiXCR, TCRdb re-called the multiplex PCR reads, giving one row per CDR3 protein. The sample yields hundreds of thousands of distinct CDR3 sequences, approximately 12% seen once. The V gene end was trimmed by 7 bases and the J gene end by 7 bases; junction bases not matched to a gene: 17. The CDR3 covers 17 residues. These data are also associated with another study on T cells in Graves' hyperthyroidism and ophthalmopathy. This second study says: Among the patients, aged 18 to 65, hyperthyroidism was newly diagnosed and had lasted under 2 months.

The sequence was obtained from a man under 40 with Graves disease. The V call is TRBV12-3 or TRBV12-4, the J call TRBJ2-2, with TRBD2 identical over 8 bases. Sequencing was performed on peripheral blood mononuclear cells (PBMCs), taken at new diagnosis, from a patient treated with antithyroid drugs. The CDR3 is CASKTPRTSGRSGELFF. For the CDR3, the DNA is TGTGCCAGCAAAACACCCCGAACTAGCGGAAGAAGCGGGGAGCTGTTTTTT.